This note documents a single TCR beta chain sequence. The data were obtained in a study of T cells in Graves' hyperthyroidism and ophthalmopathy. Amplification of TCR beta CDR3 regions was performed using RNA transcripts as template. In the first-round RT-PCR of the TCR CDR3, the HTBI primer set was used. MiXCR, applied by TCRdb to the multiplex PCR reads, yields one record per CDR3 protein. Of more than 550,000 distinct CDR3 sequences listed, 45% are singletons. The V and J ends lost 6 bases and 4 bases respectively, with 15 bases between them. CDR1 is LNHNV and CDR2 is YYDKDF in the germline V gene (reference sequence). The CDR3 is made up of 14 amino acids.

The origin of this receptor is an adult man with Graves' disease, either hyperthyroidism or ophthalmopathy (not recorded which). Sequences were obtained from peripheral blood or thyroid tissue (not recorded which). The chain carries TRBV15 and TRBJ2-5; D is undetermined. The CDR3 nucleotides read TGTGCCACCAGTAGTATCCAGGTCTCAGAGACCCAGTACTTC. The encoded protein is CATSSIQVSETQYF.